The T cell receptor beta chain under discussion was sequenced for a study of shared clonotypes between healthy human individuals. After removal of 4 bases from V and 7 bases from J, the junction contained 12 bases not matched to a gene. Germline V gives CDR1 MNHNS, CDR2 SASEGT. This CDR3 has 16 amino acids. Profiled with immunoSEQ multiplex PCR; TCRdb holds only in-frame clones, not every one. The sample has 2 million to 2.5 million clones, approximately 94% seen once; the top ten hold more than 0.1%. This chain uses TRBV6-1 with TRBJ1-4; 7 nucleotides align to TRBD1. The sequence derives from a man aged 18 to 35 in good health. Specimen: naive CD4+ T cells sorted from blood. Subset given: CD45RA+ positively selected. For the CDR3, the DNA is TGTGCCAGCAGTGGTTATACAGGGGCGGTGGGTGAAAAACTGTTTTTT. Its translation is CASSGYTGAVGEKLFF.